These 5 T cell receptor beta chains originate from one sample sequenced in a study of T-cell reconstitution after alpha-beta-depleted transplantation in children. Unique molecular identifiers were incorporated when the TCRbeta library was constructed. Via MiXCR, TCRdb re-called the PCR reads, giving one row per CDR3 protein. Of some 590,000 distinct CDR3 sequences in the sample, approximately 10% are singletons; the top ten hold roughly 4%. The sample consisted of PBMCs from the stem cell graft donor, taken from the stem cell graft. The receptors stem from a human donor who donated a stem cell graft to a child with acute myeloid leukemia.

The chain joins TRBV7-2 to TRBJ2-5; the D gene is possibly TRBD2 (6 bases). The CDR3 is 15 residues long. The V gene's germline CDR1 is SGHTA and CDR2 FQGNSA. With 1 base removed from V and 0 bases from J, the gap between germline ends came to 9 bases. DNA of the CDR3: TGTGCCAGCAGCTTAGTAGGGGACTACCAAGAGACCCAGTACTTC. Its protein product is CASSLVGDYQETQYF.

Concerning this clonotype: An end of the junction does not agree with germline; a read error may underlie this. This chain links TRBV12-3 or TRBV12-4 with TRBJ2-2; D might be TRBD2 (5 bases). The CDR3 spans 13 residues. CDR3 in amino acids: CASRTKYTGELLF. In DNA, the CDR3 is TGTGCCAGCAGAACAAAATACACCGGGGAGCTGCTTTTT.

This clonotype was observed a handful of times. The chain links TRBV6-2 or TRBV6-3 to TRBJ1-6, with TRBD1 matching 9 bases. V lost 5 bases to trimming and J lost 10 bases; unmatched junction nucleotides: 9. Germline lookup yields CDR1 MNHEY and CDR2 SVGEGT. The CDR3 spans 15 residues. Here the CDR3 reads CASSARQGVVSPLHF. CDR3 in DNA: TGTGCCAGCAGTGCAAGACAGGGGGTTGTGTCACCCCTCCACTTT.

The rearrangement links TRBV7-2 to TRBJ2-4; no definite D call. The CDR3 is 13 residues long. The germline V gene encodes CDR1 SGHTA and CDR2 FQGNSA. Trimming removed 5 bases from V and 12 bases from J, with 17 bases in between. The chain's CDR3 is CASSRTSETSQYF. CDR3 coding DNA: TGTGCCAGCAGCCGAACCTCAGAAACAAGTCAGTACTTC. The variable domain in full, completed from reference TRBV7-2 and TRBJ2-4, reads GAGVSQSPSNKVTEKGKDVELRCDPISGHTALYWYRQSLGQGLEFLIYFQGNSAPDKSGLPSDRFSAERTGGSVSTLTIQRTQQEDSAVYLCASSRTSETSQYFGAGTRLSVL.

Many counts were recorded for this clonotype. This chain joins TRBV20-1 and TRBJ2-7; D possibly uses TRBD1 or TRBD2 (6 bases each). The CDR3 is 19 amino acids. Germline V lookup: CDR1 DFQATT, CDR2 SNEGSKA (reference sequence). Trimming removed 0 bases from V and 4 bases from J, with 28 bases in between. For the CDR3, the DNA is TGCAGTGCTAGAGATCATTCCGCCGGGACTCGACGAGGGGGTTACGAGCAGTACTTC. This translates into CSARDHSAGTRRGGYEQYF.